Detailed here is one T cell receptor (beta chain). These data come from a study of blood T cell repertoires in COVID-19. Turning to the study itself: Spain, Italy and the United States supplied samples that represented acute and convalescent COVID-19.

TCRdb keeps only in-frame clones here, not all; method: immunoSEQ multiplex PCR. The sample records roughly 220,000 clones, approximately 80% being singletons. Trimming stripped 5 bases from V and 0 bases from J, with 17 bases between. Germline assignment: CDR1 SGHTA and CDR2 FQGNSA. The CDR3 loop spans 17 amino acids. The material sequenced was peripheral blood. The receptor comes from a man under 40 with active or convalescent COVID-19. This sequence joins TRBV7-2 and TRBJ1-3; D remains unclear. CDR3 coding DNA: TGTGCCAGCAGCCCGGTTCGGAGGTGGGTCTCTGGAAACACCATATATTTT. Its translation is CASSPVRRWVSGNTIYF.